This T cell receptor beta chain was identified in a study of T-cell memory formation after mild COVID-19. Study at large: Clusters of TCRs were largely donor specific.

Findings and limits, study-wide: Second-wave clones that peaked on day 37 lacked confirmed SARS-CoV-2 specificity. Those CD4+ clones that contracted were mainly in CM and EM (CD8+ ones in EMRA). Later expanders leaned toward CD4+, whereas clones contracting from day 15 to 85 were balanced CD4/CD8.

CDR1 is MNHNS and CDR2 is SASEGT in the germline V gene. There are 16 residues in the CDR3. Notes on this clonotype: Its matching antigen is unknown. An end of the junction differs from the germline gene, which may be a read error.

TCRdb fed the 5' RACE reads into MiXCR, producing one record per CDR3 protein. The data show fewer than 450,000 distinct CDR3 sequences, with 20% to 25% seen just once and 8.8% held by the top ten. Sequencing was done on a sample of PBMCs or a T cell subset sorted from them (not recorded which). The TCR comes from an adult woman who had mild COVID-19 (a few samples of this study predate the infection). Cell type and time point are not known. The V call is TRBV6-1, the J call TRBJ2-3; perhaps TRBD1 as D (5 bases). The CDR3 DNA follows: TGTGCAAGCAGTGCGGCTCCAGGGTTCAGCACAGATACGCAGTATTTT. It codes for CASSAAPGFSTDTQYF.